These 15 T cell receptor beta chains were all obtained from the same sample, sequenced in a study of OX40 agonist ivuxolimab in advanced cancers. The assay was immunoSEQ multiplex PCR, and TCRdb's table has in-frame clones only and misses some. Of some 25,000 clones in the sample, 75% to 85% were seen once. Specimen: CD4+ or CD8+ T cells sorted from blood, collected in a trial of the OX40 agonist ivuxolimab. Receptor source: an adult with an advanced solid tumor such as melanoma, head and neck, liver or kidney cancer.

In this sample, this clone is medium-sized. The chain combines TRBV9 with TRBJ2-5; TRBD1 aligns across 7 bases. This CDR3 is 14 amino acids long. Germline CDR1 reads SGDLS; CDR2 reads YYNGEE. J lost 6 bases, V lost 0 bases, and 5 bases had no gene match. The DNA for the CDR3 is TGTGCCAGCAGCGTAGCTTACAGGGGACAGACCCAGTACTTC. This translates into CASSVAYRGQTQYF.

The chain joins TRBV28 to TRBJ2-5; a weak D match, TRBD2 (5 bases). The CDR3 length is 13 residues. Germline V gives CDR1 MDHEN, CDR2 SYDVKM. V lost 2 bases, J lost 5 bases, and 9 bases lay in between. CDR3 residues: CASSLLAIETQYF. CDR3 nucleotide sequence: TGTGCCAGCAGTTTACTAGCAATTGAGACCCAGTACTTC.

The V and J genes are TRBV29-1 and TRBJ2-5; possible D gene TRBD2, 6 bases. The J call may not be correct, given that the DNA end is closer to TRBJ2-7. This CDR3 has 16 residues. Germline V gene data show CDR1 as SQVTM and CDR2 as ANQGSEA. CDR3 loop: CSVATQMGLLSYEQYF. Written as DNA, the CDR3 is TGCAGCGTTGCCACTCAGATGGGACTCCTCTCCTACGAGCAGTACTTC.

J is TRBJ2-3 and V is TRBV29-1; 8 bases are shared with TRBD2. Germline trimming cut 7 bases from V and 5 bases from J; bases unmatched to any gene: 11. Looked up from germline, CDR1 is SQVTM and CDR2 is ANQGSEA. The CDR3 has 14 amino acids. CDR3 DNA: TGCAGCGCTGCTGGTCCGGGAGGGAAAGATACGCAGTATTTT. Translating gives CSAAGPGGKDTQYF.

This chain links TRBV27 with TRBJ1-3; D unresolved. Trimming took off 5 bases at V and 2 bases at J, with 4 bases between the two ends. CDR3 length: 12 residues. In germline, CDR1 is MNHEY, CDR2 SMNVEV (reference sequence). CDR3: CASSPPGNTIYF. CDR3 in DNA: TGTGCCAGCAGTCCCCCTGGAAACACCATATATTTT.

This clone has a single count. This chain joins TRBV9 and TRBJ1-2, with 8 bases aligning to TRBD1. The CDR3 is 16 amino acids. Unmatched junction bases numbered 9, after V lost 4 bases and J lost 1 base. Germline values: CDR1 SGDLS, CDR2 YYNGEE. In DNA, the CDR3 is TGTGCCAGCAGCCCCCCGGGGACAGGTGTTAACTATGGCTACACCTTC. The encoded protein is CASSPPGTGVNYGYTF.

The chain is built from TRBV2 and TRBJ1-5, with 9 bases that match TRBD1. The CDR3 runs to 16 residues. Trimming cost V 6 bases and J 0 bases; bases outside gene matches: 6. Germline V gene lookup returns CDR1 SNHLY and CDR2 FYNNEI. CDR3 protein: CASRGQGGYSNQPQHF. The CDR3 DNA follows: TGTGCCAGCAGGGGACAGGGAGGATATAGCAATCAGCCCCAGCATTTT.

The chain employs TRBV15 and TRBJ1-4; TRBD1 matches 9 bases. This CDR3 has 16 residues. Germline CDR1 and CDR2: LNHNV and YYDKDF (reference sequence). Losses at the gene ends were 3 bases for V and 3 bases for J; bases not matched to a gene: 5. This chain's CDR3 is CATSRDRGAANEKLFF. The DNA of the CDR3 is TGTGCCACCAGCAGGGACAGGGGTGCAGCTAATGAAAAACTGTTTTTT.

This clone was detected a few times. The rearrangement uses TRBV6-6 and TRBJ1-5; TRBD1 aligns across 7 bases. Germline-derived CDR1 and CDR2 are MNHNY and SVGAGI (reference sequence). Trimming removed 6 bases from V and 2 bases from J; junction bases left unmatched: 10. The CDR3 has 16 amino acids. CDR3: CASRTARQGGNQPQHF. The CDR3 coding sequence is TGTGCCAGCAGGACGGCTCGACAGGGCGGCAATCAGCCCCAGCATTTT.

V usage is TRBV6-5 and J usage is TRBJ2-5; TRBD2 might be the D (5 bases). With 4 bases removed from V and 1 base from J, the gap between germline ends came to 13 bases. The CDR3 is 15 residues long. Germline assignment: CDR1 MNHEY and CDR2 SVGAGI. This CDR3 reads CASSWAGRFQETQYF. The CDR3 nucleotides read TGTGCCAGCAGTTGGGCGGGCCGGTTCCAAGAGACCCAGTACTTC.

The chain links TRBV27 to TRBJ2-5, with a possible D match to TRBD1 (6 bases). V was pared by 6 bases and J by 6 bases, with 17 bases between. The germline gives CDR1 MNHEY, CDR2 SMNVEV (reference sequence). The CDR3 loop spans 14 amino acids. CDR3 DNA sequence: TGTGCCAGCAGACCCCGGACAGCGGTGCAGACCCAGTACTTC. It is translated as CASRPRTAVQTQYF.

This chain links TRBV7-6 with TRBJ2-2, with D maybe TRBD1 (6 bases). Germline CDR1 SGHVS, CDR2 FNYEAQ. V lost 7 bases to trimming and J lost 7 bases, with 19 bases between them. The CDR3 is made up of 15 amino acids. CDR3 in DNA: TGTGCCAGCAAAATCCAACAGGGTTCGGGCGGGGAGCTGTTTTTT. It is translated as CASKIQQGSGGELFF. Together with reference TRBV7-6 and TRBJ2-2, the CDR3 gives the full variable domain: GAGVSQSPRYKVTKRGQDVALRCDPISGHVSLYWYRQALGQGPEFLTYFNYEAQQDKSGLPNDRFSAERPEGSISTLTIQRTEQRDSAMYRCASKIQQGSGGELFFGEGSRLTVL.

This chain joins TRBV27 and TRBJ1-1; a possible D gene is TRBD1 (6 bases). Looked up from germline, CDR1 is MNHEY and CDR2 is SMNVEV (reference sequence). Trimming left V 7 bases short and J 1 base short, with 13 bases between. CDR3 length: 14 residues. The CDR3 sequence is CASTPGAANTEAFF. The CDR3 coding sequence is TGTGCCAGCACCCCGGGGGCTGCGAACACTGAAGCTTTCTTT.

This clone was seen a handful of times. J is TRBJ2-1 and V is TRBV7-6, with D tentatively TRBD2 (6 bases). Trimming took off 5 bases at V and 6 bases at J, with 26 bases between the two ends. The CDR3 is made up of 18 amino acids. Germline V gene lookup returns CDR1 SGHVS and CDR2 FNYEAQ. CDR3 amino acids: CASSPKESGRGSSNEQFF. In nucleotides, the CDR3 is TGTGCCAGCAGCCCAAAGGAGTCGGGGCGGGGTAGTAGCAATGAGCAGTTCTTC.

The genes are TRBV4-1 and TRBJ2-1; possibly TRBD1 for D (6 bases). The germline V and J ends were trimmed by 3 bases and 10 bases, with 19 bases remaining between them. CDR3 length: 15 amino acids. The germline CDR1 and CDR2 sequences are MGHRA and YSYEKL. CDR3 DNA: TGCGCCAGCAGCCATAGAGTAGACTCTACAGGGGAGCAGTTCTTC. This codes for CASSHRVDSTGEQFF.